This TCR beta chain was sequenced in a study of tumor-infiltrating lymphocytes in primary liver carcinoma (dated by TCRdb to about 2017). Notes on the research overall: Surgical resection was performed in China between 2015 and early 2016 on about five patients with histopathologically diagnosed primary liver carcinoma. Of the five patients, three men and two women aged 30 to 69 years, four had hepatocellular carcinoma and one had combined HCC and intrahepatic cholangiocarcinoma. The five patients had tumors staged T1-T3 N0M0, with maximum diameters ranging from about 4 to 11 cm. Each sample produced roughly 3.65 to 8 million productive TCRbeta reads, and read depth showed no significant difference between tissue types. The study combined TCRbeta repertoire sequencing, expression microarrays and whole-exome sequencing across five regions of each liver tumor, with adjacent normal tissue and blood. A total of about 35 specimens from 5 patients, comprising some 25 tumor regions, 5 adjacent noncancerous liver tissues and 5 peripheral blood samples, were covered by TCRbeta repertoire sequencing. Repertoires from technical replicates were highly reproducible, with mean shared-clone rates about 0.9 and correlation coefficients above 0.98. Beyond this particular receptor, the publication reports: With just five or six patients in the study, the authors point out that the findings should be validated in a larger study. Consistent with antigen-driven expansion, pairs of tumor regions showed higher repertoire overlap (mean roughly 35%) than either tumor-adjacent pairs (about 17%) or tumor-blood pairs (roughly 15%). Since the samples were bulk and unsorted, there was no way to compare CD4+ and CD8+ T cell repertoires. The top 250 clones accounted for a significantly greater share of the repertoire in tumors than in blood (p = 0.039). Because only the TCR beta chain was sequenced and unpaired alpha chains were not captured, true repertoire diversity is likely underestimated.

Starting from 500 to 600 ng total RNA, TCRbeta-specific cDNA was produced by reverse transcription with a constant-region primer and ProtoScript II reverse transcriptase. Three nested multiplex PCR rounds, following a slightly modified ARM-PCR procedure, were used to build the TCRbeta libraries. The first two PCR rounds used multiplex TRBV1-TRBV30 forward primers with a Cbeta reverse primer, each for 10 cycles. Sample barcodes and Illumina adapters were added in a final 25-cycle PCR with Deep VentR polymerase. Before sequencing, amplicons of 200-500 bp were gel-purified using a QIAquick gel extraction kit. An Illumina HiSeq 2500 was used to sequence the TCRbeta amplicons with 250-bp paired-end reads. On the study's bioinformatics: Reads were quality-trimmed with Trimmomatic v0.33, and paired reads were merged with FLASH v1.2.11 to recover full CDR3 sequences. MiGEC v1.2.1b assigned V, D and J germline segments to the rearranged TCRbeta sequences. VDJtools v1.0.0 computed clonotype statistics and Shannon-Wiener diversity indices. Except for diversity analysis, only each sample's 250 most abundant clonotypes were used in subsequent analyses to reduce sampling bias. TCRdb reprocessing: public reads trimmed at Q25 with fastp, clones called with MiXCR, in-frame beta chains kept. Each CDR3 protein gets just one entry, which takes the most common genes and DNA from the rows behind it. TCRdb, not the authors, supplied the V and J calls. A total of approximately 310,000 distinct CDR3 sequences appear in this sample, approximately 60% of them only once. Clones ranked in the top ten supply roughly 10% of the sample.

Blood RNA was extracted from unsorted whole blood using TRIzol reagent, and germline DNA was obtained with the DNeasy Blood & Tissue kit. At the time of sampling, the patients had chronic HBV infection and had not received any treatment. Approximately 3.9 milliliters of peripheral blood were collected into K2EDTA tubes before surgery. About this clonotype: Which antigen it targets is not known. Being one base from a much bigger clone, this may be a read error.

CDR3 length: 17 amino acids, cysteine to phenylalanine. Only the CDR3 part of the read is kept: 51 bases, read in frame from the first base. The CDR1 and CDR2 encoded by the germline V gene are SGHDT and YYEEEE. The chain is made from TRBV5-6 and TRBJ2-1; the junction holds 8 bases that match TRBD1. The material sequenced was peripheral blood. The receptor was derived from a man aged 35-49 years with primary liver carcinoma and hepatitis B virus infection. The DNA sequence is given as TGTGCCAGCAGCTCCGGGACAGGTGGAAATCGGTGGGATGAGCTGTTCTTC. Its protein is CASSSGTGGNRWDELFF. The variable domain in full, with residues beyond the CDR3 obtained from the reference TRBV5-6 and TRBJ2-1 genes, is DAGVTQSPTHLIKTRGQQVTLRCSPKSGHDTVSWYQQALGQGPQFIFQYYEEEERQRGNFPDRFSGHQFPNYSSELNVNALLLGDSALYLCASSSGTGGNRWDELFFGPGTRLTVL.